The 2 T cell receptor beta chains below were found in one sample sequenced in a study of blood T cells in healthy people across ages. For the second PCR, which ran for 7 to 11 cycles, a sample-barcoded 5' primer and a J-beta primer mix were used. One entry per CDR3 protein results from TCRdb running MiXCR on the 5' RACE reads. The sample contains more than 500,000 distinct CDR3 sequences, about 29% of which appear only once. The same sample was also used in a study of T cells of mothers and their children.

Sequenced material: blood. These TCRs come from a boy aged 2 to 10 in good health.

This clonotype was picked up a small number of times. The chain has TRBV10-3 and TRBJ2-5, with a tentative D call TRBD2 (7 bases). This CDR3 contains 14 residues. V was cut by 6 bases and J by 3 bases, with 14 bases left in between. Germline V CDR1 and CDR2: ENHRY, SYGVKD. The CDR3 DNA follows: TGTGCCATCAGGGCAGGGGCGGGAGAAGAGACCCAGTACTTC. This encodes CAIRAGAGEETQYF.

The chain recombines TRBV27 with TRBJ1-5; D is unresolved. The CDR3 loop spans 13 amino acids. The germline V and J ends were trimmed by 5 bases and 4 bases, with 9 bases remaining between them. The germline V gene encodes CDR1 MNHEY and CDR2 SMNVEV (reference sequence). CDR3 sequence (DNA): TGTGCCAGCAGTCCCGAAATTAATCAGCCCCAGCATTTT. Protein: CASSPEINQPQHF.